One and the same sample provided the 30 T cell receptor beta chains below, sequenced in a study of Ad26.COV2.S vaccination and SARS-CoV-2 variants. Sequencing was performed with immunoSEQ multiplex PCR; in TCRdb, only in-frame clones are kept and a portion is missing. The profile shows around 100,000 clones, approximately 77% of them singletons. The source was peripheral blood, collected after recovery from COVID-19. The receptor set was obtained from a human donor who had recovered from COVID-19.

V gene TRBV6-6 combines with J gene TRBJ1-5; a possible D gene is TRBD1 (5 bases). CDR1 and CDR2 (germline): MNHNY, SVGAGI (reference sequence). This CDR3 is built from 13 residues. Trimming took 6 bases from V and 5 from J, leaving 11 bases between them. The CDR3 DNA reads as TGTGCCAGCAGACAGGTTCTACATCAGCCCCAGCATTTT. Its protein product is CASRQVLHQPQHF.

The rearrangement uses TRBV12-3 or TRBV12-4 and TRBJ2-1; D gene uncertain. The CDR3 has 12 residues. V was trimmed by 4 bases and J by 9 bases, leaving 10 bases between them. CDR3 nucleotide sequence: TGTGCCAGCAGTTCCCCGGTAAGTGAGCAGTTCTTC. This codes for CASSSPVSEQFF.

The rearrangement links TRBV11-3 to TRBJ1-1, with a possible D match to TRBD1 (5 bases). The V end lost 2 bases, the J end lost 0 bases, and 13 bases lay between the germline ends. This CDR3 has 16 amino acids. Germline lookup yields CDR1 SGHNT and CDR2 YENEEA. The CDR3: CASSLMGGTVNTEAFF. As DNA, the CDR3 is TGTGCCAGCAGCTTAATGGGGGGGACGGTGAACACTGAAGCTTTCTTT. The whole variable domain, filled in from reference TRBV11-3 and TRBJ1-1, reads EAGVVQSPRYKIIEKKQPVAFWCNPISGHNTLYWYLQNLGQGPELLIRYENEEAVDDSQLPKDRFSAERLKGVDSTLKIQPAELGDSAVYLCASSLMGGTVNTEAFFGQGTRLTVV.

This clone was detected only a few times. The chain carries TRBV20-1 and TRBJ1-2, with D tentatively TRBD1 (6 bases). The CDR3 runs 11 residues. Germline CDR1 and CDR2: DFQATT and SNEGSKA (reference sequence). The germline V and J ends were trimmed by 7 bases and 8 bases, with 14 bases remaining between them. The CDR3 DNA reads TGCAGTGTCAGGGGTGGTTGGGGCTACACCTTC. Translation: CSVRGGWGYTF.

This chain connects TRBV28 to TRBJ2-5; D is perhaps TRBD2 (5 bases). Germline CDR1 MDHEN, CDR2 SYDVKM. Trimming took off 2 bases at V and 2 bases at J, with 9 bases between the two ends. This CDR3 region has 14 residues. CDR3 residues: CASSLVGVQETQYF. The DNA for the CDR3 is TGTGCCAGCAGTTTAGTGGGAGTGCAAGAGACCCAGTACTTC.

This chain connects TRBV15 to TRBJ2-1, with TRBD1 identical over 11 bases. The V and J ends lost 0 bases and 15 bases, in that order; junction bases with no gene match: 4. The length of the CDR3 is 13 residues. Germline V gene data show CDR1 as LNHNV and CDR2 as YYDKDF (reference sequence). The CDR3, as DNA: TGTGCCACCAGCAGAGATCTTGGGACAGGGGGGTTCTTC. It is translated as CATSRDLGTGGFF.

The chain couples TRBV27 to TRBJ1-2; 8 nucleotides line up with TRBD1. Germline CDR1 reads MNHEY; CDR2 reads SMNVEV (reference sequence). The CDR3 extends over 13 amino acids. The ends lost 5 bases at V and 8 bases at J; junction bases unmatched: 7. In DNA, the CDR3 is TGTGCCAGCAGTGGACAGGGATCGTACGGCTACACCTTC. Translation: CASSGQGSYGYTF.

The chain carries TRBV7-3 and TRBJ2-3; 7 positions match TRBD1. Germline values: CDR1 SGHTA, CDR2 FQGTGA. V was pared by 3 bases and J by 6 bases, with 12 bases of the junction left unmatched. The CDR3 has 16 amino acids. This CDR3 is CASSFGGTGAGDTQYF. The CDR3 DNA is TGTGCCAGCAGCTTTGGGGGAACAGGGGCAGGGGATACGCAGTATTTT.

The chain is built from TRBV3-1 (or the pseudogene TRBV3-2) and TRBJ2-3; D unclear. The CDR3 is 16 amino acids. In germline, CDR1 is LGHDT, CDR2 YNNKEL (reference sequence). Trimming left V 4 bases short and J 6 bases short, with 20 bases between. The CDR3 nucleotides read TGTGCCAGCAGCCCGGACCGCCGGGCCCTTTTCGATACGCAGTATTTT. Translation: CASSPDRRALFDTQYF.

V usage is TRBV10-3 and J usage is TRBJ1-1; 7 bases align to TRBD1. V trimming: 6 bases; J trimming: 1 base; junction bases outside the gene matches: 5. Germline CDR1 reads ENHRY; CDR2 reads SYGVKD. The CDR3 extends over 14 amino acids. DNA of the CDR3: TGTGCCATCAGACAGGGGCCCTCGAACACTGAAGCTTTCTTT. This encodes CAIRQGPSNTEAFF.

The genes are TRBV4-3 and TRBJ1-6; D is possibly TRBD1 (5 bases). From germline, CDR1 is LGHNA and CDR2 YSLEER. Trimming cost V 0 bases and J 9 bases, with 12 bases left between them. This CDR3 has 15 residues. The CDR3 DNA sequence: TGCGCCAGCAGCCAAGATCGTCAGGGTAGTTCACCCCTCCACTTT. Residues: CASSQDRQGSSPLHF.

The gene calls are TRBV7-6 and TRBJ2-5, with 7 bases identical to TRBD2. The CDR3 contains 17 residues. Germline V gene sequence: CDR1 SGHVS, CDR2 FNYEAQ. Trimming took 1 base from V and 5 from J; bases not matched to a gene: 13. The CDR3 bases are TGTGCCAGCAGCTTAGGGGTTGTGACTAGCAGTTGGGAGACCCAGTACTTC. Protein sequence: CASSLGVVTSSWETQYF.

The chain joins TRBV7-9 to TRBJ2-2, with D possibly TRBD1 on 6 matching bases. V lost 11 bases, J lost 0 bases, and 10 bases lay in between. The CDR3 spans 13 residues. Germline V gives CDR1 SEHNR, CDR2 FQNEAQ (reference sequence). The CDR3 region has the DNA TGTGCCTACGGGACACCGAACACCGGGGAGCTGTTTTTT. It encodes CAYGTPNTGELFF.

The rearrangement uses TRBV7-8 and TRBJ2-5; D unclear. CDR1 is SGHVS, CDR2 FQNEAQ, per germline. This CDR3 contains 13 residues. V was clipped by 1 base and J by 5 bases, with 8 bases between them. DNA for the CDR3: TGTGCCAGCAGCTTAGGTGGGGTGGAGACCCAGTACTTC. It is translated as CASSLGGVETQYF.

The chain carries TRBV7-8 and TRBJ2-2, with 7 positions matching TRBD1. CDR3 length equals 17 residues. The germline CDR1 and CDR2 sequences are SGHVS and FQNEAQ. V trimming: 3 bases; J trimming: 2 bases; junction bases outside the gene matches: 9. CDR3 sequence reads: CASSLGAGTANTGELFF. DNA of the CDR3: TGTGCCAGCAGCTTGGGGGCCGGGACAGCAAACACCGGGGAGCTGTTTTTT.

CDR3 sequence reads: CASSATGGTEAFF. In DNA, the CDR3 is TGTGCCAGCAGCGCCACCGGGGGCACTGAAGCTTTCTTT. V is TRBV9 and J is TRBJ1-1, with TRBD1 as a possible D gene (5 bases). The germline CDR1 and CDR2 sequences are SGDLS and YYNGEE. V was clipped by 3 bases and J by 4 bases, with 10 bases between them. The CDR3 totals 13 residues.

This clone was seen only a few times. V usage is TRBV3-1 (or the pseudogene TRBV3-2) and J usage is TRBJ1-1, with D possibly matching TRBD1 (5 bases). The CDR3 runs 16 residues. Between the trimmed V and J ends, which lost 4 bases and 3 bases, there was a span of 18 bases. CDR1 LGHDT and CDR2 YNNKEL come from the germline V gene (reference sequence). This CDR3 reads CASSRGGWGDDTEAFF. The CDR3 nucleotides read TGTGCCAGCAGCCGGGGGGGTTGGGGAGACGACACTGAAGCTTTCTTT.

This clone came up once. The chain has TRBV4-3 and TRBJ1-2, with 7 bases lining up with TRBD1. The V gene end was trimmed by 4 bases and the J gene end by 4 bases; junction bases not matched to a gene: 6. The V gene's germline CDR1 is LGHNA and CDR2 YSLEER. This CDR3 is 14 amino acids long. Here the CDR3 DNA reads TGCGCCAGCAGCCCAGGGGACAGCCTCTATGGCTACACCTTC. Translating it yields CASSPGDSLYGYTF.

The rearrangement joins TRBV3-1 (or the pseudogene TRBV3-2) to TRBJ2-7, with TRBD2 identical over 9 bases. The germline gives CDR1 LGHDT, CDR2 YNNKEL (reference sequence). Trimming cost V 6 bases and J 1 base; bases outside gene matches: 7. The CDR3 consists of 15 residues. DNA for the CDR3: TGTGCCAGCAGGCTTAGCGGGGGTGGATCCTACGAGCAGTACTTC. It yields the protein CASRLSGGGSYEQYF.

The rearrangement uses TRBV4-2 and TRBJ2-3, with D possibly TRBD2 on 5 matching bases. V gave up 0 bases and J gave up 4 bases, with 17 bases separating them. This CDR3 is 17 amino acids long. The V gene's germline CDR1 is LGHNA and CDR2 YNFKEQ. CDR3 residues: CASSQELNRGGADTQYF. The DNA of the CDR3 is TGTGCCAGCAGCCAAGAGTTGAACCGGGGTGGGGCAGATACGCAGTATTTT.

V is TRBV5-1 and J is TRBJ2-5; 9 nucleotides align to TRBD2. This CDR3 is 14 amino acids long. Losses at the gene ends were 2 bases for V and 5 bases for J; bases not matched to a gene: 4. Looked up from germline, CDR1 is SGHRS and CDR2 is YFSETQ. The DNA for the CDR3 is TGCGCCAGCAGCTTTACAGCGGGAGGTGAGACCCAGTACTTC. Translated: CASSFTAGGETQYF.

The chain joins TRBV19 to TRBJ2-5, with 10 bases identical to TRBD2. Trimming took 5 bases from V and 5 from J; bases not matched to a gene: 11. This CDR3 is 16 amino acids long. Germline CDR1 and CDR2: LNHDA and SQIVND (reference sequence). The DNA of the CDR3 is TGTGCCAGTAGTTTTTTAGCGGGAGGCCTGCAGGAGACCCAGTACTTC. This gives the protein CASSFLAGGLQETQYF.

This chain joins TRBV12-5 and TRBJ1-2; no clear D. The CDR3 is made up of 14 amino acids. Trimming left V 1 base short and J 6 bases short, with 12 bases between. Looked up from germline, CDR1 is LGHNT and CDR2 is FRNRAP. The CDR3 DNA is TGTGCTAGTGGTTTGGCGGGAAGGGCCCATGGCTACACCTTC. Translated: CASGLAGRAHGYTF.

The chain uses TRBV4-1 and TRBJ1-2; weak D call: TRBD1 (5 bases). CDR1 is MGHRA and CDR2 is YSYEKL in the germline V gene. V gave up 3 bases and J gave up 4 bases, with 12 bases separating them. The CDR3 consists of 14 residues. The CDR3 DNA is TGCGCCAGCAGCCAGGCGGGGGAGGCCTATGGCTACACCTTC. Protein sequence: CASSQAGEAYGYTF.

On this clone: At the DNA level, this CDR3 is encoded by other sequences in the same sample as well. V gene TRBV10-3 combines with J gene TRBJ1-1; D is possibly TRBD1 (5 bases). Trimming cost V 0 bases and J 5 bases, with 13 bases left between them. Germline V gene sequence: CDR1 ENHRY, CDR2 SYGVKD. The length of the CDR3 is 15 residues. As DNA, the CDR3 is TGTGCCATCAGTGAGTCTGGGCAGGGAGGGACTGAAGCTTTCTTT. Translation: CAISESGQGGTEAFF.

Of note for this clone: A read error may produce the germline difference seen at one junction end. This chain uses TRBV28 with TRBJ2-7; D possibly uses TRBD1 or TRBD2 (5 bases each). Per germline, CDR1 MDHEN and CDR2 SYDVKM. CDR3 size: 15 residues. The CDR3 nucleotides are TGTGCCGCCCAAAATCCCGGGACGTCGACTTACGGGCAGTACTTC. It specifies CAAQNPGTSTYGQYF.

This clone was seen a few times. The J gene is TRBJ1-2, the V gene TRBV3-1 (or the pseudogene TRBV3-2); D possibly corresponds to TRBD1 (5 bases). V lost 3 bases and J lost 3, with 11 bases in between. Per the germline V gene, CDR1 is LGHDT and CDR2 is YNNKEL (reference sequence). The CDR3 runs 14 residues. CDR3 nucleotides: TGTGCCAGCAGCCATGGGGACCGACACTATGGCTACACCTTC. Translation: CASSHGDRHYGYTF.

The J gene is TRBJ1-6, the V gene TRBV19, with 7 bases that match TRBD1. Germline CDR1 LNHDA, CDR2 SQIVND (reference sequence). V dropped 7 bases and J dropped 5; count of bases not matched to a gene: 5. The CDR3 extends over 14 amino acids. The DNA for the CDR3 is TGTGCCAGTACACGACAGGGCGATAATTCACCCCTCCACTTT. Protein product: CASTRQGDNSPLHF.

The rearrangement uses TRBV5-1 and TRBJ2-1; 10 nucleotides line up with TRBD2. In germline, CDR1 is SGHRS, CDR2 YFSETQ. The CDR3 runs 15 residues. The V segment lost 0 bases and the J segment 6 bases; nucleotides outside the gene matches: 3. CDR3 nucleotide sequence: TGCGCCAGCAGCTTGGCTAGCGGGAGAGTCAATGAGCAGTTCTTC. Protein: CASSLASGRVNEQFF.

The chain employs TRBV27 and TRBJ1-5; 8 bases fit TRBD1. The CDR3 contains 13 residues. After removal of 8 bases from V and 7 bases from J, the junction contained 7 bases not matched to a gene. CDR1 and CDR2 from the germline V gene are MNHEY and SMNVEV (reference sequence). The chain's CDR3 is CASGDRGRQPQHF. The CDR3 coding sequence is TGTGCCAGCGGCGACAGGGGAAGGCAGCCCCAGCATTTT.